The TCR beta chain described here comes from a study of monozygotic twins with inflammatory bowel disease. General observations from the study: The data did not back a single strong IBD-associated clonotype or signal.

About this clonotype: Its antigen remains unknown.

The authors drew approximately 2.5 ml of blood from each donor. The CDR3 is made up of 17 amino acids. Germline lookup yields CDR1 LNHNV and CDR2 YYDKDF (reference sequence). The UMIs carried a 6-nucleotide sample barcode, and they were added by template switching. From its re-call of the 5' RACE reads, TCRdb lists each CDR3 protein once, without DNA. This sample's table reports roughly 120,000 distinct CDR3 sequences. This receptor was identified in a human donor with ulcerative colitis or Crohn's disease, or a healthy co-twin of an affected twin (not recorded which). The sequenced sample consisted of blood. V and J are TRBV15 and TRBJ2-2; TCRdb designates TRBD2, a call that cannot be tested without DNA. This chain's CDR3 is CATSRSRGTSASGELFF.